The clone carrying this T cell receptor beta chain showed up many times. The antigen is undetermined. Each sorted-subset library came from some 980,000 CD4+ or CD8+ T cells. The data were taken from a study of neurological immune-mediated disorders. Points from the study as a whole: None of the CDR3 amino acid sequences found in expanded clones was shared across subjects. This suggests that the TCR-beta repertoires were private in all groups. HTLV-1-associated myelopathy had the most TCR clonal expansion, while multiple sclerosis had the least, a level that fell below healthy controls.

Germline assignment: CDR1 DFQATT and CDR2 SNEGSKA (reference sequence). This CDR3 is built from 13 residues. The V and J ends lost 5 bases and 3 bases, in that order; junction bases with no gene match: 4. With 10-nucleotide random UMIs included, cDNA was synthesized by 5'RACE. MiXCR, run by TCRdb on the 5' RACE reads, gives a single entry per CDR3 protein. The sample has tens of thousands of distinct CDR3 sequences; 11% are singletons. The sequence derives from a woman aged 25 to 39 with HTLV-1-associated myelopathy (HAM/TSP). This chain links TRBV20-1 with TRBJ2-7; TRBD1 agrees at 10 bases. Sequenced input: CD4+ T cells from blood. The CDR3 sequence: CSADRDRGYEQYF. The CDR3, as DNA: TGCAGTGCTGACCGGGACAGGGGCTACGAGCAGTACTTC.